This TCR beta chain was sequenced in a study of control samples from healthy donors and cancer patients. Method: immunoSEQ multiplex PCR; TCRdb's copy keeps in-frame clones and lacks some. The table records about 120,000 clones, roughly nine tenths of them present only once. V lost 5 bases and J lost 2, with 9 bases in between. Germline-derived CDR1 and CDR2 are LNHDA and SQIVND (reference sequence). The CDR3 sequence is 13 residues long. J is TRBJ2-5 and V is TRBV19; no reliable D call. The TCR comes from a woman between 50 and 59 years old with colorectal cancer. The sequenced material came from PBMCs. CDR3 protein: CASSLLGQETQYF. The CDR3 DNA follows: TGTGCCAGTAGTCTGCTGGGGCAAGAGACCCAGTACTTC.